This TCR beta chain was obtained from a study of vaccination effects on CD4 cells after COVID-19. Looking at the study overall: Post-vaccine sampling occurred a median 72 days after the second dose.

Assay used: immunoSEQ multiplex PCR; TCRdb lists only in-frame clones, some missing. The table records approximately 25,000 clones, around four fifths of them present only once. This clone was detected a few times. Its antigen is unknown. V was cut by 1 base and J by 2 bases, with 8 bases left in between. The CDR3 sequence is 14 residues long. Germline V gives CDR1 ENHRY, CDR2 SYGVKD. Antigen-specific CD4+ T cells were expanded (with viral peptide pools) by the ViraFEST assay ahead of sequencing. Investigators separated out CD4+ T cells once approximately 11 days of culture had passed. Every participant took two doses of the BNT162b2 or mRNA-1273 vaccine. Prior SARS-CoV-2 infection was absent in the vaccine recipients, as shown by negative nucleocapsid antibodies. Every well housed two million PBMC, which grew in culture alongside about 9 IU/ml IL-2 and about 10 ug/ml peptides. Days 3 and 7 saw half the medium replaced with IL-2 medium.

The chain uses TRBV10-3 and TRBJ1-2; D unresolved. The sequencing here drew on CD4+ T cells from PBMCs cultured with HCoV-NL63 spike peptides, taken after COVID-19 vaccination. This clonotype was obtained from a human donor who received a COVID-19 vaccine. Some clones in this sample may be carry-over from other donors' samples. CDR3 sequence (DNA): TGTGCCATCAGTGAGTTGGGCACCAACTATGGCTACACCTTC. It specifies CAISELGTNYGYTF.